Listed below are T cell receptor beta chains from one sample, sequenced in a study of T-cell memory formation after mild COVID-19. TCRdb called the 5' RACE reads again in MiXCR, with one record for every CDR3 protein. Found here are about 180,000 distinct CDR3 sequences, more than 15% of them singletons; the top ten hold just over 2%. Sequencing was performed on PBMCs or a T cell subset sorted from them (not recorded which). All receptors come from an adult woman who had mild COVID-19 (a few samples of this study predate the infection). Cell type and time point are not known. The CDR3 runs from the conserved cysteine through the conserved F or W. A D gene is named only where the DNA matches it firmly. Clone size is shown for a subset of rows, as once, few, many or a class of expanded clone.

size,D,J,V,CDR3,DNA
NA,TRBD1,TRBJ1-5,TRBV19,CASNRGQGAQPQHF,TGTGCCAGTAACCGAGGACAGGGAGCACAGCCCCAGCATTTT
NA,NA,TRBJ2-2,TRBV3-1,CASSLGWPGASNTGELFF,TGTGCCAGCAGCTTAGGTTGGCCAGGGGCCTCGAACACCGGGGAGCTGTTTTTT
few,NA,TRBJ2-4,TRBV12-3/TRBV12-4,CASSLKRGDKNIQYF,TGTGCCAGCAGTCTTAAGAGGGGGGACAAAAACATTCAGTACTTC
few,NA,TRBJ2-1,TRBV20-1,CSARLYSSYNEQFF,TGCAGTGCTAGACTATACAGCTCCTACAATGAGCAGTTCTTC
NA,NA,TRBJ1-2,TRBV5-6,CASSSSPTVVYGYTF,TGTGCCAGCAGCTCAAGCCCCACAGTGGTCTATGGCTACACCTTC
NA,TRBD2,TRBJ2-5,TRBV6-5,CASSYSGTSRETQYF,TGTGCCAGCAGTTACTCCGGGACTAGCAGGGAGACCCAGTACTTC
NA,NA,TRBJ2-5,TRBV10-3,CAISEDPLTQYF,TGTGCCATCAGTGAAGACCCTTTAACCCAGTACTTC
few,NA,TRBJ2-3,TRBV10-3,CAISPGDTQYF,TGTGCCATCAGCCCCGGGGATACGCAGTATTTT
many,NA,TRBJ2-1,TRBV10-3,CAISERGESQFF,TGTGCCATCAGTGAGAGGGGTGAATCGCAGTTCTTC
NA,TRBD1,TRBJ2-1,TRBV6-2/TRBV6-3,CASSPGQGTYNEQFF,TGTGCCAGCAGCCCCGGACAGGGGACCTACAATGAGCAGTTCTTC
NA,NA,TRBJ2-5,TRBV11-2,CASSNTETQYF,TGTGCCAGCTCGAATACGGAGACCCAGTACTTC
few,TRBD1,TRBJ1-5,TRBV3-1,CASSQKGANQPQHF,TGTGCCAGCAGCCAGAAGGGGGCCAATCAGCCCCAGCATTTT
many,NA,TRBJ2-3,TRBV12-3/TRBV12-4,CASSLNSGRISSTDTQYF,TGTGCCAGCAGTTTAAATTCCGGGCGGATATCTAGCACAGATACGCAGTATTTT
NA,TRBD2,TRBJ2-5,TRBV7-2,CASSGIVQETQYF,TGTGCCAGTAGCGGGATCGTTCAGGAGACCCAGTACTTC
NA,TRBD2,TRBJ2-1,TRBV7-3,CASSLETSGSEQFF,TGTGCCAGCAGCTTAGAAACTAGCGGGAGCGAGCAGTTCTTC
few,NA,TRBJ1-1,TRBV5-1,CASSLDPMNTEAFF,TGCGCCAGCAGCTTGGACCCTATGAACACTGAAGCTTTCTTT
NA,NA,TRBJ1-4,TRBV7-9,CASSPPSWTAATNEKLFF,TGTGCCAGCAGCCCGCCATCCTGGACAGCTGCAACTAATGAAAAACTGTTTTTT
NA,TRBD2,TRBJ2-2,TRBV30,CAWRASGRTGELFF,TGTGCCTGGAGGGCTAGCGGGAGAACCGGGGAGCTGTTTTTT
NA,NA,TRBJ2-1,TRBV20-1,CSAREAGLTYNEQFF,TGCAGTGCTAGAGAAGCGGGTCTCACCTACAATGAGCAGTTCTTC
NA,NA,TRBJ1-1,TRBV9,CASSVESRPNTEAFF,TGTGCCAGCAGCGTAGAAAGCCGCCCGAACACTGAAGCTTTCTTT
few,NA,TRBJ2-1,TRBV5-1,CASSPGASYTYNEQFF,TGCGCCAGCAGCCCCGGGGCATCCTACACTTACAATGAGCAGTTCTTC
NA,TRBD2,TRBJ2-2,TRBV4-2,CASSLISGVNTGELFF,TGTGCCAGCAGCCTGATTAGCGGGGTGAACACCGGGGAGCTGTTTTTT
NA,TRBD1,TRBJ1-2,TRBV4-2,CASSMVTGDGYTF,TGTGCCAGCAGCATGGTGACAGGGGACGGCTACACCTTC
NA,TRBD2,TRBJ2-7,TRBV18,CASSPGGDLEQYF,TGTGCCAGCTCACCGGGGGGGGACCTCGAGCAGTACTTC
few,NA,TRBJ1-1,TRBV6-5,CASSYTQGFGANTEAFF,TGTGCCAGCAGTTACACCCAGGGTTTCGGGGCGAACACTGAAGCTTTCTTT
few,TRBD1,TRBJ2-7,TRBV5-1,CASSPGGESYEQYF,TGCGCCAGCAGCCCAGGGGGTGAATCCTACGAGCAGTACTTC
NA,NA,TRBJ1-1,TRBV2,CASSPNRNTEAFF,TGTGCCAGCAGCCCCAACAGGAACACTGAAGCTTTCTTT
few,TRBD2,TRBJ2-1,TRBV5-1,CASSSQTSSNEQFF,TGCGCCAGCAGCTCCCAGACTAGCTCAAATGAGCAGTTCTTC
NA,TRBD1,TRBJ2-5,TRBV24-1,CATSDGGTGLGETQYF,TGTGCCACCAGTGATGGGGGGACAGGGCTAGGGGAGACCCAGTACTTC
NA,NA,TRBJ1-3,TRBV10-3,CAISEQGEGNTIYF,TGTGCCATCAGTGAGCAGGGTGAGGGAAACACCATATATTTT